The 23 T cell receptor beta chains in this list originate from one sample, sequenced in a study of T-cell reconstitution after alpha-beta-depleted transplantation in children. Preparation of the TCRbeta library involved a method that used unique molecular identifiers. TCRdb re-called the PCR reads with MiXCR, one entry per CDR3 protein. The table shows about 590,000 distinct CDR3 sequences, with roughly 13% occurring only once. Sample: PBMCs, mostly from graft donor cells, taken 360 days after TCRalphabeta/CD19-depleted stem cell transplant. These receptors all stem from a male patient between 10 and 17 years old who had a stem cell transplant for acute myeloid leukemia, so the T cells may come from the graft donor.

CDR3 DNA: TGTGCCAGCAGCCTCCGGGACAGGGGGCTGTTGGAGCAGTACTTC. Its translation: CASSLRDRGLLEQYF. V and J are TRBV6-1 and TRBJ2-7; 12 bases match TRBD1. CDR3 length: 15 amino acids. The germline V gene encodes CDR1 MNHNS and CDR2 SASEGT. V was clipped by 6 bases and J by 7 bases; unmatched bases: 10.

The chain uses TRBV12-3 or TRBV12-4 and TRBJ2-3; 8 bases line up with TRBD2. This CDR3 has 15 amino acids. V was clipped by 3 bases and J by 5 bases; unmatched bases: 7. The CDR3 spells CASSFQRLAGDTQYF. Written as DNA, the CDR3 is TGTGCCAGCAGTTTTCAAAGGCTAGCGGGAGATACGCAGTATTTT.

This clonotype appeared many times. The rearrangement uses TRBV5-1 and TRBJ2-5; 7 nucleotides agree with TRBD1. Germline V CDR1 and CDR2: SGHRS, YFSETQ. J gave up 5 bases and V 4 bases, and 8 bases lay outside the gene matches. This CDR3 spans 14 amino acids. This CDR3 reads CASSLTGQGETQYF. The CDR3 bases are TGCGCCAGCAGCCTGACAGGGCAGGGGGAGACCCAGTACTTC. Together with reference TRBV5-1 and TRBJ2-5, the CDR3 gives the full variable domain: KAGVTQTPRYLIKTRGQQVTLSCSPISGHRSVSWYQQTPGQGLQFLFEYFSETQRNKGNFPGRFSGRQFSNSRSEMNVSTLELGDSALYLCASSLTGQGETQYFGPGTRLLVL.

The table lists this clonotype with many counts. The CDR3 region is CSVHSRLAPHNEQFF. The DNA of the CDR3 is TGCAGCGTCCACAGCAGACTAGCGCCTCACAATGAGCAGTTCTTC. V is TRBV29-1 and J is TRBJ2-1; TRBD2 matches at 8 bases. The CDR3 is 15 residues long. V dropped 6 bases and J dropped 5; count of bases not matched to a gene: 12. Germline V gives CDR1 SQVTM, CDR2 ANQGSEA.

V gene TRBV5-1 combines with J gene TRBJ2-1; the match to TRBD2 covers 14 bases. This CDR3 has 18 residues. Trimming cost V 4 bases and J 0 bases; bases outside gene matches: 6. Per germline, CDR1 SGHRS and CDR2 YFSETQ. In DNA form, the CDR3 reads TGCGCCAGCAGCACGACTAGCGGGAGGGTAAGCTCCTACAATGAGCAGTTCTTC. This translates into CASSTTSGRVSSYNEQFF.

A few counts support this clonotype. The chain recombines TRBV28 with TRBJ1-2; D uncertain. This CDR3 comprises 11 residues. V lost 1 base to trimming and J lost 4 bases, with 1 base between them. Looked up from germline, CDR1 is MDHEN and CDR2 is SYDVKM. The CDR3 DNA sequence: TGTGCCAGCAGTTTATTCTATGGCTACACCTTC. Translation: CASSLFYGYTF.

The chain couples TRBV18 to TRBJ1-1, with D unresolved. Germline loops: CDR1 KGHSH, CDR2 LQKENI. CDR3 length: 17 residues. Between the trimmed V and J ends, which lost 1 base and 0 bases, there was a span of 15 bases. The CDR3 DNA is TGTGCCAGCTCACCACAGGGAACGGCTAATCTGAACACTGAAGCTTTCTTT. Its protein product is CASSPQGTANLNTEAFF.

This clonotype was seen only a few times. The chain has TRBV18 and TRBJ2-3; D gene unclear. V dropped 1 base and J dropped 1 base, with 12 bases sitting between them. Per the germline V gene, CDR1 is KGHSH and CDR2 is LQKENI. This CDR3 comprises 16 residues. CDR3 DNA: TGTGCCAGCTCACCACGTGTCCAGCGCCGCACAGATACGCAGTATTTT. Translating gives CASSPRVQRRTDTQYF.

V is TRBV5-1 and J is TRBJ2-1, with D perhaps TRBD2 (6 bases). This CDR3 region has 17 residues. From germline, CDR1 is SGHRS and CDR2 YFSETQ. Trimming left V 4 bases short and J 0 bases short, with 17 bases between. CDR3 DNA: TGCGCCAGCAGCCCCCGGGGTAGCGGCTACTCCTACAATGAGCAGTTCTTC. Amino acids: CASSPRGSGYSYNEQFF.

This clonotype was seen only a few times. V usage is TRBV28 and J usage is TRBJ2-7; D remains ambiguous. Trimming cost V 8 bases and J 3 bases, with 17 bases left between them. Germline loops: CDR1 MDHEN, CDR2 SYDVKM. CDR3 length: 14 amino acids. The CDR3 is CASAPQAAGYEQYF. The CDR3 coding sequence is TGTGCCAGCGCTCCCCAGGCAGCTGGCTACGAGCAGTACTTC.

At least ten counts were recorded for this clonotype. V and J are TRBV5-1 and TRBJ2-1, with 10 positions matching TRBD2. The junction had 5 bases not matched to a gene; V was cut back by 4 bases and J by 1 base. This CDR3 is built from 16 residues. CDR1 and CDR2 (germline): SGHRS, YFSETQ. The CDR3 reads CASSLASGSSYNEQFF. DNA for the CDR3: TGCGCCAGCAGCCTAGCTAGCGGGAGTTCCTACAATGAGCAGTTCTTC.

This clonotype was counted only a few times. J is TRBJ2-7 and V is TRBV24-1; no reliable D call. The germline V gene has CDR1 KGHDR and CDR2 SFDVKD. The CDR3 covers 13 residues. Trimming left V 0 bases short and J 7 bases short, with 9 bases between. DNA for the CDR3: TGTGCCACCAGTGATTTGGACCTAGGGGAGCAGTACTTC. As protein: CATSDLDLGEQYF.

The table lists this clonotype with many counts. V gene TRBV20-1 combines with J gene TRBJ2-1, with TRBD2 identical over 12 bases. With 3 bases clipped from V and 7 bases from J, the junction kept 10 bases outside the gene matches. CDR3 size: 16 residues. CDR1 and CDR2 from the germline V gene are DFQATT and SNEGSKA (reference sequence). The CDR3 here is CSASRPSGRAGNEQFF. CDR3 DNA: TGCAGTGCTAGTCGACCTAGCGGGAGGGCCGGGAATGAGCAGTTCTTC.

Details on this clonotype: This may come from a read error, since a much larger clone is one base off. The chain recombines TRBV12-3 or TRBV12-4 with TRBJ2-1; 11 bases map to TRBD2. This CDR3 is built from 16 residues. The CDR3 nucleotides read TGTGCCAGCATCTCTCCAGGACTAGCGGGTTACAATGAGCAGTCCTTC. It yields the protein CASISPGLAGYNEQSF.

In this sample, this clonotype turned up many times. The V gene is TRBV5-1, the J gene TRBJ1-1; 12 nucleotides match TRBD1. Trimming removed 4 bases from V and 3 bases from J; junction bases left unmatched: 10. The CDR3 totals 17 residues. Germline V gives CDR1 SGHRS, CDR2 YFSETQ. The CDR3: CASSLGGDRGPDTEAFF. The CDR3 DNA reads as TGCGCCAGCAGCCTTGGGGGGGACAGGGGGCCGGACACTGAAGCTTTCTTT.

This clonotype was picked up many times. The gene calls are TRBV3-1 and TRBJ2-4; D possibly corresponds to TRBD2 (6 bases). This CDR3 has 16 amino acids. V was cut by 2 bases and J by 3 bases, with 14 bases left in between. CDR1 and CDR2 from the germline V gene are LGHDT and YNNKEL (reference sequence). DNA for the CDR3: TGTGCCAGCAGCCAATCGGTGGGGGGATTCAAAAACATTCAGTACTTC. It translates to CASSQSVGGFKNIQYF.

This clonotype was counted many times. The chain employs TRBV28 and TRBJ2-7; perhaps TRBD1 as D (6 bases). CDR3 length: 13 residues. The V gene's germline CDR1 is MDHEN and CDR2 SYDVKM. V lost 5 bases and J 6 bases, leaving 14 bases between the germline ends. The CDR3 region has the DNA TGTGCCAGCAGTATAACAGGGTTGGGCGAGCAGTACTTC. It encodes CASSITGLGEQYF.

This clonotype was seen at least ten times. The chain has TRBV14 and TRBJ2-5; D possibly uses TRBD1 or TRBD2 (6 bases each). V was cut by 3 bases and J by 4 bases, with 12 bases left in between. Germline V gene sequence: CDR1 SGHDN, CDR2 FVKESK. The CDR3 length is 14 residues. The CDR3, as DNA: TGTGCCAGCAGCCACCGGGGGCGTGGAGAGACCCAGTACTTC. Protein sequence: CASSHRGRGETQYF. Complete variable domain (other parts from reference TRBV14 and TRBJ2-5): EAGVTQFPSHSVIEKGQTVTLRCDPISGHDNLYWYRRVMGKEIKFLLHFVKESKQDESGMPNNRFLAERTGGTYSTLKVQPAELEDSGVYFCASSHRGRGETQYFGPGTRLLVL.

The chain uses TRBV5-1 and TRBJ2-7, with D unclear. V lost 0 bases to trimming and J lost 2 bases, with 9 bases between them. CDR1 SGHRS and CDR2 YFSETQ come from the germline V gene. The CDR3 covers 14 residues. CDR3 sequence reads: CASSLGVPPYEQYF. CDR3 sequence (DNA): TGCGCCAGCAGCTTGGGGGTGCCCCCCTACGAGCAGTACTTC.

This clonotype was found many times. V and J are TRBV6-2 or TRBV6-3 and TRBJ2-2; D is undetermined. CDR3 length: 15 residues. Germline loops: CDR1 MNHEY, CDR2 SVGEGT. V dropped 8 bases and J dropped 6 bases, with 19 bases sitting between them. Here the CDR3 DNA reads TGTGCCAGCGTCTTCCACCCTATTTCGGCCGGGGAGCTGTTTTTT. Translating gives CASVFHPISAGELFF.

This clonotype was seen only a few times. The chain recombines TRBV6-2 or TRBV6-3 with TRBJ2-1, with D perhaps TRBD1 (6 bases). Trimming stripped 4 bases from V and 4 bases from J, with 17 bases between. The length of the CDR3 is 16 residues. Per germline, CDR1 MNHEY and CDR2 SVGEGT. This CDR3 reads CASSSLGTILYNEQFF. For the CDR3, the DNA is TGTGCCAGCAGTTCCCTAGGGACAATACTTTACAATGAGCAGTTCTTC.

This clonotype was recorded a few times. The genes are TRBV20-1 and TRBJ1-1; D unclear. Trimming left V 5 bases short and J 0 bases short, with 13 bases between. Germline CDR1 DFQATT, CDR2 SNEGSKA (reference sequence). This CDR3 spans 14 amino acids. The CDR3: CSAARSGLNTEAFF. For the CDR3, the DNA is TGCAGTGCTGCCAGATCGGGTCTGAACACTGAAGCTTTCTTT.

This rearrangement joins TRBV18 to TRBJ1-6, with D unresolved. Germline-derived CDR1 and CDR2 are KGHSH and LQKENI. Trimming left V 6 bases short and J 10 bases short, with 13 bases between. The CDR3 consists of 13 residues. As DNA, the CDR3 is TGTGCCAGCTCTCATGGGCCGCCCTCACCCCTCCACTTT. Its translation is CASSHGPPSPLHF.